This entry describes one TCR beta chain. No cognate antigen has been identified for it. No much larger clone exists at a distance of one base, and base qualities are not known. The sample belongs to a study of blood T cell repertoires in COVID-19 (dated by TCRdb to between 2020 and 2021). Notes on the research overall: Samples from collaborators originated in the United States, Italy and Spain and spanned both the acute and convalescent phases of COVID-19. Samples came from the ongoing ImmuneRACE study (first 160 participants) plus 1,254 subjects from 6 global collaborators. The repertoires were made available in a free public database intended to serve as a resource for research on the immune response to SARS-CoV-2. Deeply sampled blood TCRbeta repertoires from subjects exposed to, actively infected with, or recovered from COVID-19 were included in the dataset. A de-identified subject ID, COVID-19 status, age in years and sex were almost always included in the sample metadata. The prospective study material was composed of cDNA or gDNA derived from T cells, B-cell-depleted T cells, or PBMCs. Where available, HLA class I and class II types were taken from metadata supplied by the sample provider and were not determined by assay-based typing. The paper as a whole reports these results and caveats: The amount of clinical and demographic metadata varied by source and participant and was provided uncurated.

The CDR3 contains 14 residues, cysteine and phenylalanine counted. Just the 42-base CDR3 DNA is kept, in frame starting at base 1. V drops 6 bases and J drops 2 bases, leaving 14 bases in between. Per the germline V gene (reference sequence), SEHNR is the CDR1 and FQNEAQ is the CDR2. TCRbeta CDR3 regions were amplified from genomic DNA using the immunoSEQ Assay, a bias-controlled multiplex PCR. On the authors' methods: The number of nucleated cells in each sample was estimated by amplification of reference gene primers within the assay. Sequence reads were collapsed and filtered to measure the absolute abundance of every unique TCRbeta CDR3 rearrangement. For each sample, productive Simpson clonality was calculated as the square root of Simpson's diversity index over productive rearrangements. Here the immuneACCESS table is served through TCRdb, limited to in-frame sequences with V and J called. Missing clones are a known gap in these copies; in checked studies unresolved V genes cover under half, and the rest lacks a known reason. V and J calls and clone size are as listed in that table; D and trimming were resolved from the DNA. The table for this sample lists around 250,000 clones; 90% of them were counted only once. The leading ten clones occupy 2.1% of the sample.

One collaborating source in Seattle enrolled patients during active infection and followed them longitudinally through the course of disease. Collaborating institutions collected whole blood in K2EDTA tubes following their own protocols. Collaborator samples were shipped for TCRbeta analysis as frozen whole blood, isolated PBMCs, or DNA extracted from either sample type. Sequenced: peripheral blood. The chain is assembled from TRBV7-9 and TRBJ2-7; the D gene cannot be named for sure. This TCR was recovered from a woman between 55 and 75 years old with COVID-19, enrolled during active disease. CDR3 region: CASSYRLETYEQYF. The DNA reads TGTGCCAGCAGTTACAGATTGGAAACCTACGAGCAGTACTTC.